The rows below give T cell receptor beta chains drawn from one sample of a study of OX40 agonist ivuxolimab in advanced cancers. Assay: immunoSEQ multiplex PCR; the TCRdb copy retains only in-frame clones and omits some. The top ten clones hold less than 12% of a sample with more than 70,000 clones, 89% of them seen once. The source was CD4+ or CD8+ T cells sorted from blood, collected in a trial of the OX40 agonist ivuxolimab. The receptors originated from an adult with an advanced solid tumor such as melanoma, head and neck, liver or kidney cancer. Both conserved end residues are trimmed from each CDR3.

j_call v_call cdr3_aa
TRBJ2-5 TRBV5-1 ASSSVAPGGETQY
TRBJ1-4 TRBV6-1 ASSERGRGLTNEKLF
TRBJ2-1 TRBV19 ASSYTGLAGSSYNEQF
TRBJ2-5 TRBV5-1 ASSSQGYQETQY
TRBJ1-2 TRBV20-1 SASARYGYT
TRBJ2-5 TRBV18 ASSPGQGQTQY
TRBJ2-1 TRBV28 ASSSLLYPNNEQF
TRBJ2-7 TRBV11-2 ASSLVPGGYEQY
TRBJ2-3 TRBV6-1 ASNRLAGGTDTQY
TRBJ2-1 TRBV5-1 ASSDRLGSGGNEQF
TRBJ2-1 TRBV5-4 ASSLVALTSPDNEQF
TRBJ2-5 TRBV10-2 ASRDRGLGTQY
TRBJ2-6 TRBV13 ASSHRGVQSRANVLT
TRBJ2-3 TRBV5-1 ASRPGRKGSTDTQY
TRBJ2-7 TRBV29-1 SVEGVGGRGNTYEQY
TRBJ2-7 TRBV7-9 ASRRTGSYEQY
TRBJ1-2 TRBV5-1 ASSLETGGGYT
TRBJ1-5 TRBV2 ASTGGQTINQPQH
TRBJ1-1 TRBV5-4 ASSATGSGVDTEAF
TRBJ1-4 TRBV5-1 ASSEQGFNEKLF
TRBJ2-3 TRBV10-1 ASSESEDRDTQY
TRBJ2-1 TRBV6-1 ASSGQAYNEQF
TRBJ1-1 TRBV5-1 ASSPRRVNTEAF
TRBJ2-7 TRBV28 ASISPEGSSSYEQY
TRBJ2-5 TRBV18 ASSPPSSRETQY
TRBJ2-5 TRBV18 ASSPRTRETQY
TRBJ2-2 TRBV18 ASSRFPLENTGELF
TRBJ1-6 TRBV4-1 ASSRVGGADSPLH
TRBJ2-5 TRBV11-3 ASSPRGCLGALRETQY
TRBJ1-2 TRBV7-2 ASSVQAGGPYGYT
TRBJ1-2 TRBV27 ASSPIGRQTNYGYT
TRBJ2-7 TRBV19 ASKGTAQGSYEQY
TRBJ1-1 TRBV7-9 ASSLEAGNTEAF
TRBJ2-4 TRBV5-4 ASTLGGGGKNIQY
TRBJ2-5 TRBV6-6 ASSYTRDGGETQY
TRBJ1-1 TRBV5-6 ASGAWNTEVF
TRBJ1-2 TRBV6-5 ASSYEGQGGVGYT
TRBJ1-3 TRBV28 ASTHLGGGGNTIY
TRBJ2-7 TRBV7-2 ASSWRERSYEQY
TRBJ2-1 TRBV5-1 ASSLGSGSSSYNEQF
TRBJ2-3 TRBV18 ASLRDTDTQY
TRBJ2-7 TRBV28 ATITKGVGYEQY
TRBJ2-5 TRBV7-2 ASKQSRASWTGDETQY
TRBJ2-5 TRBV5-1 ASSLVQASGETQY
TRBJ2-5 TRBV29-1 SVEQGAPETQY
TRBJ2-3 TRBV18 ASSPRRADTQY
TRBJ2-7 TRBV5-6 ASSYGPGQEGYEQY
TRBJ2-2 TRBV5-1 ASSLGRTSGYTGELF
TRBJ2-5 TRBV10-3 AISESVGLETQY
TRBJ1-1 TRBV18 ASSPRAREVAEAF
TRBJ1-1 TRBV6-6 ASSYRRELNTEAF
TRBJ1-5 TRBV25-1 ASTDRGLFQPQH
TRBJ2-3 TRBV5-4 ASNPLGSGTDTQY
TRBJ2-7 TRBV7-9 ASSLVSGSYEQY
TRBJ2-5 TRBV6-5 ASRYRVAGETQY
TRBJ2-7 TRBV29-1 SVETGWSEQY
TRBJ1-6 TRBV5-8 ASSLRDRVDSPLH
TRBJ2-3 TRBV7-7 ASSPLGGHLGADTQY
TRBJ1-2 TRBV6-5 ASSYGQGSYGYT
TRBJ2-7 TRBV28 ASSLWMQGPEQY